One T cell receptor (beta chain) is described in this entry. CDR1 is LGHNA, CDR2 YNFKEQ, per germline. V shed 0 bases and J shed 0 bases, with 9 bases lying between them. The CDR3 covers 16 residues. These data belong to a study of blood T cell repertoires in COVID-19. The wider study: There were acute and convalescent COVID-19 samples, and they came from the United States, Italy and Spain.

Method: immunoSEQ multiplex PCR; TCRdb's copy keeps in-frame clones and lacks some. The repertoire has about 230,000 clones, about nine tenths of them found once; the top ten carry more than 9%. What was sequenced was peripheral blood. The receptor comes from a middle-aged man with COVID-19, enrolled during active disease. The chain joins TRBV4-2 to TRBJ1-3; D is unclear. CDR3 in DNA: TGTGCCAGCAGCCAAGAACCAGGCAGCTCTGGAAACACCATATATTTT. This gives the protein CASSQEPGSSGNTIYF.